This T cell receptor (beta chain) is drawn from a study of blood T cell repertoires in COVID-19. Germline CDR1 reads SQVTM; CDR2 reads ANQGSEA. The V end was cut by 7 bases, the J end by 3 bases, with 12 bases between. This CDR3 has 12 amino acids. Seattle researchers signed up patients amid active infection and tracked them longitudinally. Per the original data handling: Reference gene primer amplification in the assay estimated nucleated cell counts. The data were produced by immunoSEQ multiplex PCR, yet TCRdb's version contains in-frame clones alone and is incomplete. The V and J calls and clone size come from that table; D and trimming were worked out from the DNA. The table has around 140,000 clones, more than 75% seen once.

The chain employs TRBV29-1 and TRBJ1-2; no clear D gene. The source material was peripheral blood. This clonotype was sampled from a woman aged 65 to 85 with COVID-19, enrolled during active disease. CDR3 bases: TGCAGCGGGATGGAGGGTGACTATGGCTACACCTTC. As protein: CSGMEGDYGYTF.